The present T cell receptor (beta chain) was sequenced within a study of patients and donors after allogeneic stem cell transplantation. MiXCR, run by TCRdb on the RT-PCR reads, gives a single entry per CDR3 protein. The repertoire holds hundreds of thousands of distinct CDR3 sequences, 35% to 45% seen once, with approximately 10% in the top ten. Trimming stripped 3 bases from V and 5 bases from J, with 3 bases between. There are 11 residues in the CDR3. The gene calls are TRBV12-3 or TRBV12-4 and TRBJ2-3, with D unclear. Sequenced material: blood, either unsorted or a sorted T cell fraction (not recorded which). The TCR was taken from a human donor who was either an allogeneic HSCT recipient or a stem cell or donor lymphocyte infusion donor (not recorded which). It is not recorded whose cells these are; they may come from a transplant donor. In DNA form, the CDR3 reads TGTGCCAGCAGTTTTAGAGATACGCAGTATTTT. Residues: CASSFRDTQYF.